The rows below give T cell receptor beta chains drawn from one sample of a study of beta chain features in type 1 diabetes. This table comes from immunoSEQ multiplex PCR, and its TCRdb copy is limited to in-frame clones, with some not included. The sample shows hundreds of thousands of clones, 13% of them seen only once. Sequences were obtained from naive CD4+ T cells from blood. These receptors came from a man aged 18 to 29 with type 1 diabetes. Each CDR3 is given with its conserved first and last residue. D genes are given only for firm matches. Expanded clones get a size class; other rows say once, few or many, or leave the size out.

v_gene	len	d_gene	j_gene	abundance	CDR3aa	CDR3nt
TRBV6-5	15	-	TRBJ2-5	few	CASSYTRGQGKTQYF	TGTGCCAGCAGTTACACCCGAGGCCAGGGAAAGACCCAGTACTTC
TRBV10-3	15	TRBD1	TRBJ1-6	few	CAISYGTGGDSPLHF	TGTGCCATCAGTTACGGGACAGGTGGAGATTCACCCCTCCACTTT
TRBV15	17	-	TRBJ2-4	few	CATSRRARDTETYIQYF	TGTGCCACCAGCAGACGGGCGCGGGACACCGAGACATACATTCAGTACTTC
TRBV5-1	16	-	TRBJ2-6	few	CASSLTRDRGANVLTF	TGCGCCAGCAGCTTGACCCGGGACCGGGGGGCCAACGTCCTGACTTTC
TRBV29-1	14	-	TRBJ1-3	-	CSVDVGKTGNTIYF	TGCAGCGTTGACGTAGGCAAGACTGGAAACACCATATATTTT
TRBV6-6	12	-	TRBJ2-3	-	CASSQTRDTQYF	TGTGCCAGCAGTCAGACAAGAGATACGCAGTATTTT
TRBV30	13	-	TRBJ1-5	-	CAWSTGHPQPQHF	TGTGCCTGGAGTACCGGACATCCTCAGCCCCAGCATTTT
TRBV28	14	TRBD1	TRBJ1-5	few	CASQAGQGAQPQHF	TGTGCCAGCCAGGCGGGACAGGGGGCTCAGCCCCAGCATTTT
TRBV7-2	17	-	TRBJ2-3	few	CASSRRPGLQPSDTQYF	TGTGCCAGCAGCCGTCGCCCGGGACTCCAACCCTCAGATACGCAGTATTTT
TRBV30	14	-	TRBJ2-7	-	CAWSYNRDSYEQYF	TGTGCCTGGAGTTATAACAGGGACTCCTACGAGCAGTACTTC